This T cell receptor (beta chain) was observed in a study of CD8 T cells in ankylosing spondylitis. Study outcomes and limitations: Past studies reported some motif variants in reactive arthritis synovial fluid and blood. Blood from ankylosing spondylitis patients appeared to carry a characteristic roughly eight-variant TCR beta motif.

Per germline, CDR1 MGHRA and CDR2 YSYEKL. Trimming cost V 0 bases and J 2 bases, with 8 bases left between them. The CDR3 has 14 residues. This clonotype was recorded a few times. The antigen is not known. Quantitative molecular-barcoded 5'-RACE generated the TCR beta libraries. TCRdb called the 5' RACE reads again in MiXCR, with one record for every CDR3 protein. The table records 250,000 or so distinct CDR3 sequences, 15% to 20% of them present only once. This sequence originates from a male donor with ankylosing spondylitis or in good health (not recorded which). The chain recombines TRBV4-1 with TRBJ2-7; D uncertain. The specimen was blood, either unsorted or a sorted T cell fraction (not recorded which). The DNA for the CDR3 is TGCGCCAGCAGCCAAGAGGGCTGGGCCTACGAGCAGTACTTC. It is translated as CASSQEGWAYEQYF.